By share, the clone carrying this TCR beta chain ranks as medium-sized. Antigen: not known. MiXCR, applied by TCRdb to the 5' RACE reads, yields one record per CDR3 protein. Here the sample spans approximately 23,000 distinct CDR3 sequences, less than 40% being singletons. Study results and caveats: The TCR gene usage of tumor memory CD4+ T cells clustered together with blood and lymph node memory CD4+ cells and with lymph node naive CD4+ cells.

Trimming removed 4 bases at V and 1 base at J, with 15 bases between. CDR3 length: 16 residues. CDR1 is KGHSH and CDR2 is LQKENI in the germline V gene. The receptor comes from a female donor with breast cancer. V is TRBV18 and J is TRBJ2-3; weak D call: TRBD1 (6 bases). What was sequenced was tumor-infiltrating naive CD4+ T cells sorted from the breast tumor. Specified subset: naive CD4+ T cells, CD4+CD45RA+CD25-. CDR3 DNA sequence: TGTGCCAGCTCACGATCGACAGGACTGGGCACAGATACGCAGTATTTT. It yields the protein CASSRSTGLGTDTQYF.